The 11 T cell receptor beta chains below come from one sample, sequenced in a study of shared clonotypes between healthy human individuals. TCRdb's table, derived via immunoSEQ multiplex PCR, lists solely in-frame clones and lacks some. Here the sample spans around 550,000 clones, 90% to 96% being singletons. The sequencing input was naive CD4+ T cells sorted from blood. Sample subset: CD45RA+ positively selected. Receptors originate from a woman in her 30s in good health.

This sequence joins TRBV7-6 and TRBJ2-7; 10 positions match TRBD2. With V trimmed by 1 base and J by 4 bases, 10 bases remained unmatched. Germline values: CDR1 SGHVS, CDR2 FNYEAQ. CDR3 length equals 17 residues. The CDR3 protein is CASSLDLGLAVPYEQYF. CDR3 DNA: TGTGCCAGCAGCTTAGATCTAGGACTAGCGGTTCCATACGAGCAGTACTTC.

V and J are TRBV5-1 and TRBJ2-5; the D gene is possibly TRBD1 (5 bases). With 3 bases removed from V and 2 bases from J, the gap between germline ends came to 11 bases. CDR1 SGHRS and CDR2 YFSETQ come from the germline V gene. The length of the CDR3 is 14 residues. CDR3 DNA: TGCGCCAGCAGCTCTCAGGGAACACAAGAGACCCAGTACTTC. Protein: CASSSQGTQETQYF. Supplemented by reference TRBV5-1 and TRBJ2-5, the full variable domain reads KAGVTQTPRYLIKTRGQQVTLSCSPISGHRSVSWYQQTPGQGLQFLFEYFSETQRNKGNFPGRFSGRQFSNSRSEMNVSTLELGDSALYLCASSSQGTQETQYFGPGTRLLVL.

The chain recombines TRBV19 with TRBJ2-3, with D maybe TRBD2 (6 bases). The V gene's germline CDR1 is LNHDA and CDR2 SQIVND (reference sequence). Trimming removed 0 bases at V and 0 bases at J, with 13 bases between. There are 17 residues in the CDR3. The CDR3 region has the DNA TGTGCCAGTAGTATAGATGTGGGAGGAGGAAGCACAGATACGCAGTATTTT. Its protein product is CASSIDVGGGSTDTQYF.

The CDR3 spells CASSATVPADTQYF. In nucleotides, the CDR3 is TGTGCCAGCAGCGCCACCGTCCCAGCAGATACGCAGTATTTT. V and J are TRBV11-1 and TRBJ2-3; no clear D. Germline V gives CDR1 SGHAT, CDR2 FQDESV (reference sequence). This CDR3 contains 14 residues. Trimming pared 5 bases from V and 4 bases from J, leaving 13 bases between.

The rearrangement joins TRBV19 to TRBJ2-3; TRBD2 matches at 11 bases. CDR3 length: 16 amino acids. The V gene end was trimmed by 4 bases and the J gene end by 2 bases; junction bases not matched to a gene: 5. Germline CDR1 LNHDA, CDR2 SQIVND (reference sequence). The CDR3 coding sequence is TGTGCCAGTAGTACTCGGACTAGCGGGTACACAGATACGCAGTATTTT. This encodes CASSTRTSGYTDTQYF.

The V call is TRBV28, the J call TRBJ2-2, with TRBD2 as a possible D gene (6 bases). Deletions cut 7 bases from V and 5 bases from J, with 11 bases between. CDR3 size: 13 residues. Germline CDR1 MDHEN, CDR2 SYDVKM. CDR3: CASKRAVTGELFF. The CDR3 DNA follows: TGTGCCAGCAAGCGGGCGGTTACCGGGGAGCTGTTTTTT. Drawing the rest from reference TRBV28 and TRBJ2-2, the complete variable domain is DVKVTQSSRYLVKRTGEKVFLECVQDMDHENMFWYRQDPGLGLRLIYFSYDVKMKEKGDIPEGYSVSREKKERFSLILESASTNQTSMYLCASKRAVTGELFFGEGSRLTVL.

This clone was seen a few times. This chain links TRBV7-9 with TRBJ2-5; the D gene is possibly TRBD1 (5 bases). CDR1 is SEHNR and CDR2 is FQNEAQ in the germline V gene (reference sequence). The CDR3 consists of 13 residues. V was clipped by 5 bases and J by 3 bases, with 10 bases between them. CDR3 loop: CASSIRAEETQYF. CDR3 bases: TGTGCCAGCAGCATCAGGGCCGAAGAGACCCAGTACTTC.

The chain carries TRBV7-7 and TRBJ2-1; weak D call: TRBD2 (6 bases). The CDR3 length is 15 residues. V was clipped by 1 base and J by 4 bases, with 11 bases between them. CDR1 is SSHAT and CDR2 is FNYEAQ in the germline V gene (reference sequence). The CDR3 spells CASSLGSSAYNEQFF. DNA of the CDR3: TGTGCCAGCAGCTTAGGGTCTAGCGCATACAATGAGCAGTTCTTC.

The CDR3 region is CASSLAGTAVGEAFF. The DNA of the CDR3 is TGTGCCAGCAGCTTAGCCGGGACAGCCGTCGGGGAAGCTTTCTTT. This chain uses TRBV11-1 with TRBJ1-1; 7 bases map to TRBD1. Germline CDR1 and CDR2: SGHAT and FQDESV (reference sequence). The CDR3 length is 15 residues. V shed 0 bases, J shed 8 bases, and the junction held 9 bases outside the gene matches.

Turning to this clone: At the DNA level, this CDR3 is encoded by other sequences in the same sample as well. The chain links TRBV4-1 to TRBJ2-5, with 11 positions matching TRBD2. Judging by the DNA end, TRBJ2-7 fits better; the J call may be wrong. The CDR3 consists of 15 residues. Germline V gene sequence: CDR1 MGHRA, CDR2 YSYEKL. The CDR3 nucleotides read TGCGCCAGCAGCCAACCCACTAGCGGGAGCTACGAGCAGTACTTC. Its translation: CASSQPTSGSYEQYF.

The chain has TRBV28 and TRBJ1-1; TRBD1 might be the D (5 bases). CDR1 and CDR2 (germline): MDHEN, SYDVKM. The CDR3 covers 15 residues. The V end was cut by 5 bases, the J end by 5 bases, with 18 bases between. The CDR3 sequence: CASSPAGRDATEAFF. CDR3 sequence (DNA): TGTGCCAGCAGTCCAGCCGGCAGGGATGCTACTGAAGCTTTCTTT.